The clone carrying this T cell receptor beta chain turned up a few times. This sample was included in a study of blood T cell repertoires in COVID-19. Original data processing: Amplification of reference gene primers was used by the study to estimate nucleated cell counts. Sequencing was performed with immunoSEQ multiplex PCR; in TCRdb, only in-frame clones are kept and a portion is missing. V and J calls and clone size are copied from that table; D and trimming were computed from the DNA. The data contain about 190,000 clones, roughly 87% of them singletons. Per the germline V gene, CDR1 is MNHEY and CDR2 is SMNVEV (reference sequence). Trimming removed 3 bases from V and 1 base from J; junction bases left unmatched: 10. The CDR3 is made up of 18 amino acids.

Material: peripheral blood. This sequence originates from a woman aged 40 to 50 with acute or convalescent COVID-19. The rearrangement joins TRBV27 to TRBJ2-3, with TRBD2 matching 10 bases. In DNA, the CDR3 is TGTGCCAGCAGTTTGGGGACCTTAGCGGGAGGCGGCACAGATACGCAGTATTTT. Its translation is CASSLGTLAGGGTDTQYF.